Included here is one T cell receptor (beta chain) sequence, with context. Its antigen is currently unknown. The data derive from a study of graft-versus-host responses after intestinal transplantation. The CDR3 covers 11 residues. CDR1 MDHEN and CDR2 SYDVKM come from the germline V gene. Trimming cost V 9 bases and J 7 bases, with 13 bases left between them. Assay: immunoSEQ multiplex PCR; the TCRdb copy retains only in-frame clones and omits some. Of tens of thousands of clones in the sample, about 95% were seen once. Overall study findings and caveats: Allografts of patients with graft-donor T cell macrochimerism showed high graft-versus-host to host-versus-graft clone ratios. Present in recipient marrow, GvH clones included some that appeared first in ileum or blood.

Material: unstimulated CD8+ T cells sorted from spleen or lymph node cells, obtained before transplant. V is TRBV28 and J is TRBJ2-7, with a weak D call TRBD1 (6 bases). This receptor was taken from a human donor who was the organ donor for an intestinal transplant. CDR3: CASGGSGEQYF. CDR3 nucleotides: TGTGCCAGTGGGGGCTCGGGGGAGCAGTACTTC.